This T cell receptor beta chain comes out of a study of Graves' ophthalmopathy and Graves' hyperthyroidism. RNA transcripts provided the template for amplifying TCR beta CDR3 regions. Investigators did first-round RT-PCR with HTBI primers, then second-round multiplex PCR. TCRdb called the multiplex PCR reads again in MiXCR, with one record for every CDR3 protein. The sample contains 400,000 or so distinct CDR3 sequences, approximately 15% of which appear only once. Aged 18 to 65, hyperthyroidism patients had new diagnoses of under 2 months' duration. Physicians reached a diagnosis by relying on clinical symptoms, serum thyroxine, TRAb, thyroid ultrasound and orbital computed tomography. This clonotype was seen more than once but under ten times. Its antigen is unidentified. Germline values: CDR1 DFQATT, CDR2 SNEGSKA (reference sequence). V lost 3 bases to trimming and J lost 3 bases, with 12 bases between them. This CDR3 comprises 14 residues.

Findings of the study overall: Most thyroid-expanded clonotypes exceeding 0.001 frequency were also found in blood. Cross-validated, the 13-signature model showed 87.88%/81.08% sensitivity/specificity, and 80%/75% in the test set.

Sequencing input: peripheral blood. V is TRBV20-1 and J is TRBJ1-5, with D possibly matching TRBD1 (6 bases). The receptor comes from a woman younger than 35 with stable Graves' hyperthyroidism. The CDR3 reads CSASRGGVNQPQHF. CDR3 coding DNA: TGCAGTGCTAGTAGGGGGGGTGTCAATCAGCCCCAGCATTTT.